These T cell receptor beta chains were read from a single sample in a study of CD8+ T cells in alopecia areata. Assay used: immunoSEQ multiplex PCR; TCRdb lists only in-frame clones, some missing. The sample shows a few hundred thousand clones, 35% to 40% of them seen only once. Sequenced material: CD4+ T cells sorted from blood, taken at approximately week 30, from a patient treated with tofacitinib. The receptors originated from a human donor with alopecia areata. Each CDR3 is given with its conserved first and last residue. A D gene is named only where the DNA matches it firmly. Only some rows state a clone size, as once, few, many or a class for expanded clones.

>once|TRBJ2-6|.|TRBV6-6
TGTGCCAGCAGTTACGAGGGGGCTGGGGCCAACGTCCTGACTTTC
CASSYEGAGANVLTF
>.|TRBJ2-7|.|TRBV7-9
TGTGCCAGCAGCTTTACCTCCTACGAGCAGTACTTC
CASSFTSYEQYF
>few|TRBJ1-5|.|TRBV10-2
TGCGCCAGCAGTGAGTCCCATAGCAATCAGCCCCAGCATTTT
CASSESHSNQPQHF
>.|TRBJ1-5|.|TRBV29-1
TGCAGCGTAGGGGGAGGCCTTTATCGCAATCAGCCCCAGCATTTT
CSVGGGLYRNQPQHF
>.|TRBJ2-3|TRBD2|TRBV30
TGTGCCTGGAGTGTAGCGGGACCCTCTCCAGATACGCAGTATTTT
CAWSVAGPSPDTQYF
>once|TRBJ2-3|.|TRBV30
TGTGCCTGCCCACACCTGGGGCGCAGGGGCACAGATACGCAGTATTTT
CACPHLGRRGTDTQYF
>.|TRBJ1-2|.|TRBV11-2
TGTGCCAGCAGCTTAGACGCTGGCTACACCTTC
CASSLDAGYTF
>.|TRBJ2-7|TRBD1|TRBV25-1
TGTGCCAGCAGTGAAGGACAGGGCTACCTAAGCTCCTACGAGCAGTACTTC
CASSEGQGYLSSYEQYF
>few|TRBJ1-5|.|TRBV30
TGTGCCTGGAGGCAAGTTGGGGGCAATCAGCCCCAGCATTTT
CAWRQVGGNQPQHF
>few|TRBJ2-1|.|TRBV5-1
TGCGCCAGCAGCTTGGACACTCTCAATGAGCAGTTCTTC
CASSLDTLNEQFF
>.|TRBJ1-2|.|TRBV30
TGTGCCTGGAGTGTAGTCCTCGCCAGCCATGGCTACACCTTC
CAWSVVLASHGYTF
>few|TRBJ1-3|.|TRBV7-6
TGTGCCAGCAGCCTAAGTCTAAAGGGCCCTGTTCATTCGACTGGAAACACCATATATTTT
CASSLSLKGPVHSTGNTIYF
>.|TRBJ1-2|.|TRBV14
TGTGCCAGCAGCCAAGTAGGACCAAACTATGGCTACACCTTC
CASSQVGPNYGYTF
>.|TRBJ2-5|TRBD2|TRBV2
TGTGCCCTTAGGGAGGGCCGGGAGACCCAGTACTTC
CALREGRETQYF
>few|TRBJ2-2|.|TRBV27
TGTGCCACCAGCAGGCCGTCGAACACCGGGGAGCTGTTTTTT
CATSRPSNTGELFF
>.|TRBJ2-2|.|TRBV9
TGTGCCAGCAGCAGAGGCCCGACAGCGAACACCGGGGAGCTGTTTTTT
CASSRGPTANTGELFF
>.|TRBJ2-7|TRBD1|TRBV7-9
TGTGCCAGCAGCTCACGGACAGGGACGAACGAGCAGTACTTC
CASSSRTGTNEQYF
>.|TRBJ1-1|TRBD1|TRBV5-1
TGCGCCAGCACAGGGGGTAACACTGAAGCTTTCTTT
CASTGGNTEAFF
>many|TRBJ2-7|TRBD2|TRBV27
TGTGCCAGCAGTTCTGTCGGACTAGCTAGACCCTACGAGCAGTACTTC
CASSSVGLARPYEQYF
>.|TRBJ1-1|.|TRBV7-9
TGTGCCAGCAGCTCCAGAACCAGGGACACTGAAGCTTTCTTT
CASSSRTRDTEAFF
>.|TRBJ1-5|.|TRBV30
TGTGCCTGGAGTCCTCGGACAGCTTATAGCAATCAGCCCCAGCATTTT
CAWSPRTAYSNQPQHF
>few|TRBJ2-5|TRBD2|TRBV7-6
TGTGCCAGCAGCCGGACTAGCGGGAGCGCCGGGACCCAGTACTTC
CASSRTSGSAGTQYF
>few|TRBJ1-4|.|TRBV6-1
TGTGCCAGCAGTGAAGCTACGGGGGGGAATGAAAAACTGTTTTTT
CASSEATGGNEKLFF
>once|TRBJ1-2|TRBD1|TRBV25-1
TGTGCCAGCAGCCAGATGACAGGGGTTCTTGGCTACACCTTC
CASSQMTGVLGYTF
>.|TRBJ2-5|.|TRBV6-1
TGTGCCAGCAGGGGGCTGTCTAGTGAGACCCAGTACTTC
CASRGLSSETQYF
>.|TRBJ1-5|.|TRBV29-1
TGCAGCGTTGGGGGGAGACGCAATCAGCCCCAGCATTTT
CSVGGRRNQPQHF
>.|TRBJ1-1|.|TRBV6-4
TGTGCCAGCAGTGATCAGAAGAACACTGAAGCTTTCTTT
CASSDQKNTEAFF
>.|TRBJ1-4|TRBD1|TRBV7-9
TGTGCCAGCAGCACGGACAGGTTGAGAAGTGAAAAACTGTTTTTT
CASSTDRLRSEKLFF